This T cell receptor (beta chain) is drawn from a study of beta chain features in type 1 diabetes. Turning to the study itself: Examined across all samples were about 110,000,000 sorted cells. Findings and caveats of the study: Moderate but significant shortening of TCRB CDR3s was recorded in all four CD4+ subsets from Type 1 diabetes patients. Across patients, naive, central memory and Treg TCRB repertoires exhibited apparently greater similarity than was observed across healthy donors. Insertions were fewer and deletions more numerous at VDJ junctions in type 1 diabetes patients.

All of the isolated RNA was reverse transcribed, so expressed TCRB transcripts were sequenced. Generated by immunoSEQ multiplex PCR, the TCRdb table keeps only in-frame clones and is missing some. The sample shows a few hundred thousand clones, over 9.5% of them seen only once. CD4+ naive, central memory, regulatory and stem cell-like memory subsets were isolated by sorting on CD45RO/CCR7/CD25/CD127/CD95/CD27. The CDR3 is 14 residues long. The V gene's germline CDR1 is SGHNT and CDR2 YYREEE (reference sequence). V dropped 0 bases and J dropped 7 bases, with 13 bases sitting between them. With respect to this clone: What it binds is unknown.

The chain links TRBV5-4 to TRBJ1-1; no definite D call. This receptor was taken from a woman aged 18-29 years with type 1 diabetes. Sequenced material: naive CD4+ T cells from blood. Here the CDR3 reads CASSLGVVHSEAFF. CDR3 DNA: TGTGCCAGCAGCTTGGGAGTCGTCCATAGTGAAGCTTTCTTT.